This T cell receptor (beta chain) originates from a study of CD8 T cells in ankylosing spondylitis. Study-level results: The clones that were linked to disease were reported to be significantly enriched in matched synovial fluid samples from ankylosing spondylitis patients. Ankylosing spondylitis blood seemed to carry a telltale TCR beta motif made of under ten highly homologous variants.

There are a few counts of this clonotype. The antigen remains unidentified. The CDR3 consists of 14 residues. Germline V lookup: CDR1 MNHEY, CDR2 SMNVEV (reference sequence). The ends were cut back, 5 bases at V and 2 bases at J, with 11 bases in the middle. Each CDR3 protein gets one entry after TCRdb re-called the 5' RACE reads with MiXCR. Of around 150,000 distinct CDR3 sequences in the sample, under 55% were seen once. Source material: synovial fluid, either unsorted or a sorted T cell fraction (not recorded which). The sequence came from a male donor with ankylosing spondylitis. The rearrangement uses TRBV27 and TRBJ2-3, with D unresolved. This CDR3 reads CASSPDGTTDTQYF. The CDR3 coding sequence is TGTGCCAGCAGTCCGGACGGTACCACAGATACGCAGTATTTT.